The 4 T cell receptor beta chains in this list originate from one sample, sequenced in a study of T-cell reconstitution after alpha-beta-depleted transplantation in children. Unique molecular identifiers were incorporated when the TCRbeta library was constructed. TCRdb processed the PCR reads anew with MiXCR; each CDR3 protein has one entry. In the table there are about 600,000 distinct CDR3 sequences, roughly 24% of which are singletons. The starting material was PBMCs, mostly from graft donor cells, obtained 360 days after TCRalphabeta/CD19-depleted stem cell transplant. These receptor sequences come from a boy younger than two who had a stem cell transplant for acute myeloid leukemia, so the T cells may come from the graft donor.

This clonotype was recorded a few times. V gene TRBV12-3 or TRBV12-4 combines with J gene TRBJ1-2, with 8 bases lining up with TRBD1. The CDR3 runs 14 residues. Trimming took 2 bases from V and 4 from J; bases not matched to a gene: 3. The CDR3 spells CASSLSDRGYGYTF. The CDR3 DNA reads as TGTGCCAGCAGTTTATCAGACAGGGGCTATGGCTACACCTTC.

This clonotype was seen a few times. The rearrangement uses TRBV11-2 and TRBJ2-5, with D tentatively TRBD1 or TRBD2 (6 bases each). The CDR3 sequence is 17 residues long. Germline lookup yields CDR1 SGHAT and CDR2 FQNNGV. V gave up 1 base and J gave up 2 bases, with 17 bases separating them. CDR3: CASSLVPRGAKQETQYF. CDR3 coding DNA: TGTGCCAGCAGCTTAGTCCCTAGGGGGGCGAAACAAGAGACCCAGTACTTC.

In its sample, this clonotype was seen once. The rearrangement uses TRBV29-1 and TRBJ2-3; TRBD2 matches at 14 bases. CDR3 size: 17 residues. Trimming removed 5 bases from V and 1 base from J; junction bases left unmatched: 8. The germline gives CDR1 SQVTM, CDR2 ANQGSEA. The CDR3 is CSVSGTSGGQGTDTQYF. The CDR3 nucleotides read TGCAGCGTTTCCGGGACTAGCGGGGGCCAGGGCACAGATACGCAGTATTTT.

This clonotype has a count of ten or more. The V call is TRBV20-1, the J call TRBJ2-7; TRBD2 matches 10 bases. The CDR3 contains 14 residues. Germline loops: CDR1 DFQATT, CDR2 SNEGSKA (reference sequence). V lost 0 bases and J lost 6; bases outside the gene matches: 5. CDR3 residues: CSARDASGGGEQYV. The CDR3, as DNA: TGCAGTGCTAGAGATGCCAGCGGGGGGGGCGAGCAGTACGTC.